This T cell receptor (beta chain) stems from a study of T cell responses to AZD1222 COVID-19 vaccine. As for the study in general: Analyses pooled second doses at about 4 or about 12 weeks.

TCRdb's table, derived via immunoSEQ multiplex PCR, lists solely in-frame clones and lacks some. The profile shows about 100,000 clones, about 87% of them singletons. Findings and caveats of the study: Two AZD1222 administrations were followed by greater Spike-specific TCR breadth and depth.

A word on this clone: The antigen remains undetermined.

The sequences come from peripheral blood, collected on day 0 of AZD1222 vaccination. The clonotype originates from an adult in good health.

The CDR3 nucleotides read TGTGCCAGCGAGAGGGGTGGTGGCACTGAAGCTTTCTTT. This encodes CASERGGGTEAFF. This chain joins TRBV12-3 or TRBV12-4 and TRBJ1-1; tentative D call: TRBD1 (5 bases). The CDR3 contains 13 residues. Trimming pared 8 bases from V and 4 bases from J, leaving 14 bases between.